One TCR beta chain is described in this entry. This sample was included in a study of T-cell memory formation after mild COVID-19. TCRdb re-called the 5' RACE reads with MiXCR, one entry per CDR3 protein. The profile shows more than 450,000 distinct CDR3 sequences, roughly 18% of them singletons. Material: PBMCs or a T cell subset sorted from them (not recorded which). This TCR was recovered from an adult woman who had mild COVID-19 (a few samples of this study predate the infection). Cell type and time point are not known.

The chain's CDR3 is CAWSLGTGRPQHF. CDR3 bases: TGTGCCTGGAGCCTCGGGACAGGGAGGCCCCAGCATTTT. The rearrangement joins TRBV30 to TRBJ1-5; 9 bases align to TRBD1. Germline trimming cut 3 bases from V and 9 bases from J; bases unmatched to any gene: 6. This CDR3 region has 13 residues. Germline loops: CDR1 GTSNPN, CDR2 SVGIG (reference sequence).